Below, 15 T cell receptor beta chains from the same sample are listed, as sequenced in a study of blood T cell repertoires in COVID-19 (dated by TCRdb to 2020 to 2021). Libraries came from the immunoSEQ multiplex PCR assay. As stored in TCRdb, this immuneACCESS dataset retains in-frame rearrangements with V and J assigned. A fraction of the clones does not appear; measured against another copy, unresolved V genes explain less than half of the discrepancy, and the remainder lacks a known reason. This sample is represented by more than 85,000 clones; approximately 85% of them were singletons. The biggest ten clones account for approximately 15% of the sample. Sequencing input: peripheral blood. The receptors were sampled from a woman aged 55-70 years with acute or convalescent COVID-19.

As DNA, the CDR3 is TGTGCCAGCAGCGGTAGGGCGGGCTATGGAAACACCATATATTTT. Residues: CASSGRAGYGNTIYF. V is TRBV7-8 and J is TRBJ1-3; D gene ambiguous. CDR1 is SGHVS and CDR2 is FQNEAQ in the germline V gene. Between the trimmed V and J ends, which lost 5 bases and 3 bases, there was a span of 14 bases. The CDR3 totals 15 residues.

This clone has ten or more counts. The CDR3 is CASRPTGGVYGYTF. CDR3 nucleotides: TGTGCCAGCAGGCCAACAGGGGGGGTCTATGGCTACACCTTC. V and J are TRBV6-5 and TRBJ1-2; TRBD1 matches 8 bases. CDR1 MNHEY and CDR2 SVGAGI come from the germline V gene. Trimming removed 6 bases from V and 4 bases from J; junction bases left unmatched: 7. The length of the CDR3 is 14 residues.

The chain carries TRBV7-2 and TRBJ1-2; weak D call: TRBD1 (6 bases). The CDR3 contains 16 residues. Germline V gives CDR1 SGHTA, CDR2 FQGNSA. V was cut by 3 bases and J by 2 bases, with 16 bases left in between. The CDR3 DNA reads TGTGCCAGCAGCTTGGGGCTTCAGGGGAACAACTATGGCTACACCTTC. Translating it yields CASSLGLQGNNYGYTF.

V and J are TRBV19 and TRBJ1-1; TRBD1 agrees at 9 bases. There are 13 residues in the CDR3. V dropped 7 bases and J dropped 4; count of bases not matched to a gene: 4. Germline loops: CDR1 LNHDA, CDR2 SQIVND (reference sequence). In DNA, the CDR3 is TGTGCCAGTATCGCGACAGGGGGCACTGAAGCTTTCTTT. It yields the protein CASIATGGTEAFF. Full variable domain (missing parts from reference TRBV19 and TRBJ1-1): DGGITQSPKYLFRKEGQNVTLSCEQNLNHDAMYWYRQDPGQGLRLIYYSQIVNDFQKGDIAEGYSVSREKKESFPLTVTSAQKNPTAFYLCASIATGGTEAFFGQGTRLTVV.

The J gene is TRBJ1-2, the V gene TRBV7-8; D not certain. The CDR3 runs 15 residues. V lost 1 base and J 4 bases, leaving 13 bases between the germline ends. Germline V gene data show CDR1 as SGHVS and CDR2 as FQNEAQ. Here the CDR3 reads CASSLEQSPIYGYTF. CDR3 coding DNA: TGTGCCAGCAGCTTAGAACAGAGCCCGATCTATGGCTACACCTTC.

The rearrangement joins TRBV4-1 to TRBJ1-1; possibly TRBD1 for D (6 bases). The CDR3 length is 14 residues. V was trimmed by 4 bases and J by 1 base, leaving 10 bases between them. From germline, CDR1 is MGHRA and CDR2 YSYEKL. The CDR3 loop is CASSPPGANTEAFF. In DNA, the CDR3 is TGCGCCAGCAGCCCTCCAGGGGCGAACACTGAAGCTTTCTTT.

The rearrangement joins TRBV4-2 to TRBJ2-7; 7 bases map to TRBD1. CDR1 and CDR2 (germline): LGHNA, YNFKEQ. The CDR3 is 15 residues long. V shed 3 bases, J shed 0 bases, and the junction held 5 bases outside the gene matches. For the CDR3, the DNA is TGTGCCAGCAGCCACGAACAGGGGAGCTCCTACGAGCAGTACTTC. This codes for CASSHEQGSSYEQYF.

This chain uses TRBV7-2 with TRBJ1-3, with 8 bases lining up with TRBD1. J gave up 3 bases and V 4 bases, and 8 bases lay outside the gene matches. The germline CDR1 and CDR2 sequences are SGHTA and FQGNSA. This CDR3 spans 16 amino acids. CDR3 DNA sequence: TGTGCCAGCAGCTACAACCCCGGGACAGGTGGAAACACCATATATTTT. The encoded protein is CASSYNPGTGGNTIYF. Supplemented by reference TRBV7-2 and TRBJ1-3, the full variable domain reads GAGVSQSPSNKVTEKGKDVELRCDPISGHTALYWYRQSLGQGLEFLIYFQGNSAPDKSGLPSDRFSAERTGGSVSTLTIQRTQQEDSAVYLCASSYNPGTGGNTIYFGEGSWLTVV.

The chain has TRBV11-2 and TRBJ2-7, with 7 bases aligning to TRBD1. V lost 5 bases to trimming and J lost 1 base; unmatched junction nucleotides: 5. Germline-derived CDR1 and CDR2 are SGHAT and FQNNGV. This CDR3 comprises 14 residues. The CDR3 loop is CASSKYRGSYEQYF. The CDR3 coding sequence is TGTGCCAGCAGCAAATACAGGGGTTCCTACGAGCAGTACTTC.

In its sample, this clone was seen once. Here the CDR3 reads CASRTQGSSNEKLFF. CDR3 in DNA: TGTGCCAGCAGGACGCAGGGGTCGTCTAATGAAAAACTGTTTTTT. The V call is TRBV6-5, the J call TRBJ1-4, with a possible D match to TRBD1 (6 bases). The CDR3 is 15 amino acids. Trimming shortened V by 6 bases and J by 3 bases, and 14 bases separated the two germline ends. Germline loops: CDR1 MNHEY, CDR2 SVGAGI.

V gene TRBV30 combines with J gene TRBJ2-3, with D tentatively TRBD1 (6 bases). This CDR3 spans 15 amino acids. Looked up from germline, CDR1 is GTSNPN and CDR2 is SVGIG (reference sequence). Trimming removed 2 bases from V and 4 bases from J, with 16 bases in between. The CDR3 here is CAWSRRGATSDTQYF. CDR3 DNA: TGTGCCTGGAGTCGCAGGGGAGCCACGTCAGATACGCAGTATTTT.

The chain is built from TRBV6-5 and TRBJ2-2; D remains unclear. V lost 2 bases and J 2 bases, leaving 9 bases between the germline ends. Germline assignment: CDR1 MNHEY and CDR2 SVGAGI. There are 15 residues in the CDR3. CDR3 sequence reads: CASSYGGSNTGELFF. CDR3 in DNA: TGTGCCAGCAGTTACGGCGGAAGTAACACCGGGGAGCTGTTTTTT.

The rearrangement uses TRBV19 and TRBJ2-3, with D possibly TRBD2 on 5 matching bases. CDR3 length: 14 residues. Germline values: CDR1 LNHDA, CDR2 SQIVND (reference sequence). V was clipped by 5 bases and J by 2 bases, with 11 bases between them. The CDR3 coding sequence is TGTGCCAGTAGTCCGGGGTCATTCACAGATACGCAGTATTTT. This sequence encodes CASSPGSFTDTQYF.

The chain combines TRBV7-8 with TRBJ2-5; 11 bases agree with TRBD1. This CDR3 is built from 16 residues. CDR1 is SGHVS and CDR2 is FQNEAQ in the germline V gene. Losses at the gene ends were 4 bases for V and 1 base for J; bases not matched to a gene: 5. CDR3 loop: CASSSGDRGFQETQYF. The CDR3 DNA follows: TGTGCCAGCAGCTCAGGGGACAGGGGGTTCCAAGAGACCCAGTACTTC.

The V and J genes are TRBV9 and TRBJ2-3, with D tentatively TRBD2 (5 bases). This CDR3 has 13 amino acids. CDR1 SGDLS and CDR2 YYNGEE come from the germline V gene. V lost 0 bases and J 6 bases, leaving 8 bases between the germline ends. The CDR3 here is CASSVDGIDTQYF. CDR3 DNA sequence: TGTGCCAGCAGCGTAGACGGGATTGATACGCAGTATTTT.